This T cell receptor (beta chain) was sequenced for a study of response to subunit inactivated influenza vaccine (dated 2018 in TCRdb). In terms of the full investigation: Deep quantitative T cell receptor repertoire profiling was used in the study to track responses to a trivalent subunit inactivated influenza vaccine.

The sample's time point label is to be understood as: more than 40 days after influenza vaccine administration. Per the germline V gene (reference sequence), SEHNR is the CDR1 and FQNEAQ is the CDR2. Trimming takes 4 bases off V and 5 bases off J; junction bases not matched to a gene: 10. The CDR3 covers 15 residues, taking in both the cysteine and the phenylalanine. This entry keeps only the CDR3 DNA: 45 bases, framed from base 1. The research as a whole found: According to the authors, only a limited number of new T cells may be recruited by each seasonal influenza vaccination.

On this clonotype itself: The antigen it recognizes is unknown. The sample holds no much larger clone one base away, and base qualities are not on file.

The library was produced with RT-PCR. Data came from an Illumina HiSeq 2500. In-frame beta chains were kept once TCRdb had trimmed the public reads at Q25 with fastp and called clones with MiXCR. Rows with one shared CDR3 protein collapse into an entry with the most common genes and DNA. The sample table contains 430,000 or so distinct CDR3 sequences; only one count was recorded for over 9.5% of them. Roughly 12% of the sample rests with the top ten. The TCR originated in a man over 45 who received an inactivated influenza vaccine. Donor details come from another sample of the same person, matched by shared clones. This sequence uses TRBV7-9 and TRBJ2-7; a stretch of 8 junction bases matches TRBD2. The sequencing here drew on PBMCs from blood, taken more than 35 days after vaccination. CDR3 loop: CASSSPRRGVHEQYF. The DNA sequence is given as TGTGCCAGCAGCTCGCCCCGGCGGGGGGTACACGAGCAGTACTTC.